This T cell receptor beta chain derives from a study of blood T cells in healthy people across ages. The second PCR ran about 6 to 12 cycles with a sample-barcoded 5' primer and J-beta primers. One entry per CDR3 protein, called by TCRdb with MiXCR from the 5' RACE reads. The repertoire holds hundreds of thousands of distinct CDR3 sequences, with roughly half as singletons. Turning to this clonotype: Its antigen is undetermined. This may be a read error: a much more frequent sequence differs by one nucleotide.

General study results and limits: TCR beta diversity was tightly associated with the proportion of naive T cells.

This sequence was found in an elderly woman in good health. The specimen sequenced was blood.

The CDR3 here is CASSRSGASKSYEQYF. Here the CDR3 DNA reads TGCGCCAGCAGTCGATCCGGGGCTAGCAAGTCCTACGAGCAGTACTTC. The rearrangement uses TRBV5-1 and TRBJ2-7; D might be TRBD1 or TRBD2, each matching 5 bases. V gave up 5 bases and J gave up 1 base, with 19 bases separating them. CDR1 and CDR2 from the germline V gene are SGHRS and YFSETQ. CDR3 length equals 16 residues.